These 2 T cell receptor beta chains were all obtained from the same sample, sequenced in a study of cytomegalovirus exposure and HLA in healthy donors. The PCR used 60 Vbeta and 13 Jbeta primers. Clones were read by immunoSEQ multiplex PCR, and TCRdb kept only the in-frame ones, dropping some. The sample lists 100,000 to 150,000 clones; just over 70% were seen once. The source material was PBMCs. These receptors originate from a woman aged 55-70 years in good health and CMV-seropositive.

This clone occurred a few times. Other DNA variants within this sample encode the same CDR3. Here the CDR3 DNA reads TGTGCCAGCAGCTTAGCATCAGGGTCAGGGGAGACCCAGTACTTC. Amino acids: CASSLASGSGETQYF. The chain carries TRBV7-2 and TRBJ2-5, with D maybe TRBD1 (5 bases). The CDR3 totals 15 residues. The V gene lost 0 bases and the J gene lost 5 bases, with 13 bases spanning the gap. The germline CDR1 and CDR2 sequences are SGHTA and FQGNSA. Together with reference TRBV7-2 and TRBJ2-5, the CDR3 gives the full variable domain: GAGVSQSPSNKVTEKGKDVELRCDPISGHTALYWYRQSLGQGLEFLIYFQGNSAPDKSGLPSDRFSAERTGGSVSTLTIQRTQQEDSAVYLCASSLASGSGETQYFGPGTRLLVL.

The chain is built from TRBV5-1 and TRBJ1-6; the match to TRBD1 covers 9 bases. The germline CDR1 and CDR2 sequences are SGHRS and YFSETQ. Trimming took 0 bases from V and 10 from J; bases not matched to a gene: 14. This CDR3 has 18 amino acids. The CDR3 sequence is CASSLVGTGSGNRSPLHF. CDR3 coding DNA: TGCGCCAGCAGCTTGGTGGGGACAGGGTCGGGAAATAGATCACCCCTCCACTTT. Using reference TRBV5-1 and TRBJ1-6 for the parts outside the CDR3, the full variable domain is KAGVTQTPRYLIKTRGQQVTLSCSPISGHRSVSWYQQTPGQGLQFLFEYFSETQRNKGNFPGRFSGRQFSNSRSEMNVSTLELGDSALYLCASSLVGTGSGNRSPLHFGNGTRLTVT.